These T cell receptor beta chains were read from a single sample in a study of blood T cell repertoires in COVID-19. Some clones are missing from TCRdb's copy, which holds only in-frame ones; the method was immunoSEQ multiplex PCR. This sample has about 490,000 clones; 70% to 90% occur once, and the top ten carry roughly 3.2%. The sequencing sample was made of peripheral blood. The receptors here all came from a human donor in a cohort sampled during active COVID-19. The CDR3 runs from the conserved cysteine through the conserved F or W. The D gene is left open where the match is weak. Clone size, where shown, is once, few, many, or a class for clones that have expanded.

CATSRDRLNTEAFF TGTGCCACCAGCAGGGACAGGTTGAACACTGAAGCTTTCTTT TRBJ1-1 TRBV15 few 14 TRBD1
CASSRRTTGPSTEAFF TGTGCCAGCAGCCGGCGGACCACAGGGCCCTCCACTGAAGCTTTCTTT TRBJ1-1 TRBV6-2/TRBV6-3 NA 16 NA
CSVETWGNGLAGRTYNEQFF TGCAGCGTTGAAACCTGGGGGAACGGACTAGCGGGTCGGACCTACAATGAGCAGTTCTTC TRBJ2-1 TRBV29-1 many 20 TRBD2
CASSYSQGYGYTF TGTGCCAGCAGTTACTCCCAGGGGTACGGCTACACCTTC TRBJ1-2 TRBV6-5 few 13 NA
CASSLSLTANTGELFF TGTGCCAGCAGCTTATCCCTAACCGCGAACACCGGGGAGCTGTTTTTT TRBJ2-2 TRBV7-2 few 16 NA
CASSLNSLNTEAFF TGTGCCAGCAGCTTAAACAGCTTGAACACTGAAGCTTTCTTT TRBJ1-1 TRBV11-3 NA 14 NA
CASSLDRGSSYEQYF TGTGCCAGCTCACTAGACAGGGGGAGCTCCTACGAGCAGTACTTC TRBJ2-7 TRBV18 NA 15 TRBD1
CASSLARTSIGEQFF TGTGCCAGCAGCTTAGCTCGGACTAGCATCGGTGAGCAGTTCTTC TRBJ2-1 TRBV11-1 NA 15 TRBD2
CASSEAPAGSGSYEQYF TGTGCCAGCAGTGAAGCACCGGCGGGTAGCGGCTCCTACGAGCAGTACTTC TRBJ2-7 TRBV2 NA 17 NA
CASSEVGRTQYF TGTGCCAGCAGTGAAGTCGGTAGGACCCAGTACTTC TRBJ2-5 TRBV25-1 few 12 NA
CASSHFGLAGGTGELFF TGCGCCAGCAGCCATTTTGGACTAGCGGGAGGGACGGGGGAGCTGTTTTTT TRBJ2-2 TRBV4-1 NA 17 TRBD2
CASRSGTMNTGELFF TGTGCCAGCAGGTCTGGGACTATGAACACCGGGGAGCTGTTTTTT TRBJ2-2 TRBV2 NA 15 TRBD2
CASSVGGTRASGELFF TGTGCCAGCAGCGTAGGCGGGACTAGGGCCTCCGGGGAGCTGTTTTTT TRBJ2-2 TRBV9 NA 16 TRBD2
CASSPQTDLNTEAFF TGTGCCAGCAGTCCCCAGACAGACTTAAACACTGAAGCTTTCTTT TRBJ1-1 TRBV28 NA 15 NA
CATNPLDSRQETQYF TGTGCCACCAACCCTCTGGACAGCCGACAAGAGACCCAGTACTTC TRBJ2-5 TRBV15 NA 15 NA
CASGGQRAYEQYF TGTGCCAGCGGCGGACAGCGAGCTTACGAGCAGTACTTC TRBJ2-7 TRBV28 NA 13 NA
CASGLKGGGDGYTF TGTGCCAGCGGCCTTAAGGGCGGGGGTGATGGCTACACCTTC TRBJ1-2 TRBV21-1 NA 14 NA
CASSNPGQGNREQFF TGTGCCAGCAGCAATCCGGGACAGGGAAATAGGGAGCAGTTCTTC TRBJ2-1 TRBV7-2 NA 15 TRBD1
CASSGIRSGSAYEQYF TGTGCCAGTAGTGGCATAAGGTCAGGGTCGGCGTACGAGCAGTACTTC TRBJ2-7 TRBV19 NA 16 NA
CASNPSGVPTEAFF TGTGCCAGCAACCCCTCGGGGGTCCCCACTGAAGCTTTCTTT TRBJ1-1 TRBV2 NA 14 NA
CASSYSETGGTGELFF TGTGCCAGCAGTTACTCCGAGACGGGGGGGACCGGGGAGCTGTTTTTT TRBJ2-2 TRBV6-5 NA 16 TRBD2
CASSFRDNYGYTF TGTGCCAGCAGTTTCAGGGATAACTATGGCTACACCTTC TRBJ1-2 TRBV12-3/TRBV12-4 NA 13 NA